The clone carrying this T cell receptor beta chain has only a few counts. This record belongs to a study of T cells in Graves' hyperthyroidism and ophthalmopathy. TCR beta CDR3 regions were amplified from RNA transcripts. With the HTBI primer set, the TCR CDR3 went through a first round of RT-PCR. From the multiplex PCR reads, TCRdb called clonotypes with MiXCR, one entry per CDR3 protein. The repertoire holds a few hundred thousand distinct CDR3 sequences, with roughly 46% as singletons. After removal of 4 bases from V and 0 bases from J, the junction contained 2 bases not matched to a gene. Per the germline V gene, CDR1 is SNHLY and CDR2 is FYNNEI. The CDR3 extends over 15 amino acids.

This receptor was obtained from a young woman with Graves' hyperthyroidism. Source material: peripheral blood or thyroid tissue (not recorded which). The rearrangement links TRBV2 to TRBJ1-3, with 8 bases lining up with TRBD1. The CDR3 nucleotides are TGTGCCAGCAGTGGGACAGGGAACTCTGGAAACACCATATATTTT. The encoded protein is CASSGTGNSGNTIYF.